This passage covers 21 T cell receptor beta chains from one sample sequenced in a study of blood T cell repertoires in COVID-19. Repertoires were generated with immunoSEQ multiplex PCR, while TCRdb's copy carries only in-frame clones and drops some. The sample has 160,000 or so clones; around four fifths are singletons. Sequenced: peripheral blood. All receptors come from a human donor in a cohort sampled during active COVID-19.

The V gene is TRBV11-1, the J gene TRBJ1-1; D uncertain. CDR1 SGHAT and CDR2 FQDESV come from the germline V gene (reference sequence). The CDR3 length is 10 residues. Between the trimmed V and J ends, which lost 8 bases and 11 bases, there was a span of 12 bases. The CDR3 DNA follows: TGTGCCAGCGGCCGTCTACAGGCTTTCTTT. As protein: CASGRLQAFF.

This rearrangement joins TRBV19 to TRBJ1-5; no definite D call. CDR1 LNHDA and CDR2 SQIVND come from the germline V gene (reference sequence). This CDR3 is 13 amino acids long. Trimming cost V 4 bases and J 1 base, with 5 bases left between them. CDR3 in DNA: TGTGCCAGTAGTACAGCGAGCAATCAGCCCCAGCATTTT. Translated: CASSTASNQPQHF.

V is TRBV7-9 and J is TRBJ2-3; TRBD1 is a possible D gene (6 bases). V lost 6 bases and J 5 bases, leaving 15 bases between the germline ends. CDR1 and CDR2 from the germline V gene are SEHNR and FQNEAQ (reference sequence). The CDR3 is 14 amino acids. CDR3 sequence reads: CASSFDRKGDTQYF. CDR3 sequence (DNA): TGTGCCAGCAGTTTCGACAGGAAGGGAGATACGCAGTATTTT.

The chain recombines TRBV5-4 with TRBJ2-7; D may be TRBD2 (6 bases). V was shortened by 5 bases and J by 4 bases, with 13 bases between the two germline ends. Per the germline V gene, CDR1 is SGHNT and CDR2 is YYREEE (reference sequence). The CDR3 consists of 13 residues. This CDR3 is CASSSRDSYEQYF. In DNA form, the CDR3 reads TGTGCCAGCAGTTCGCGGGACTCATACGAGCAGTACTTC.

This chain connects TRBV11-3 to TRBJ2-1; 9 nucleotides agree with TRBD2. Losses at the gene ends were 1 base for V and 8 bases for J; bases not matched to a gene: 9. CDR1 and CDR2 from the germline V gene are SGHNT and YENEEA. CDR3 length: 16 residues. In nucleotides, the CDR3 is TGTGCCAGCAGCTTAGGGACGGCGGGAGGGCCTGATGAGCAGTTCTTC. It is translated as CASSLGTAGGPDEQFF.

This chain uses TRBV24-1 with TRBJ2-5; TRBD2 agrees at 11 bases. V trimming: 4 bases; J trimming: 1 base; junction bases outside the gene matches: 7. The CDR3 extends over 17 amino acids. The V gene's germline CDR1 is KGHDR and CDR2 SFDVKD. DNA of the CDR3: TGTGCCACCAGTGAACCGACTAGCGGGGCTTCCCAAGAGACCCAGTACTTC. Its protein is CATSEPTSGASQETQYF.

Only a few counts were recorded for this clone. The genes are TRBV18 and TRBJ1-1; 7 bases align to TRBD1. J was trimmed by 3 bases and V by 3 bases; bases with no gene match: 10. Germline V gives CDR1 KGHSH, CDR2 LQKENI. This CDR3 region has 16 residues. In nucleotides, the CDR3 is TGTGCCAGCTCACCCCGCGGACAGGCTGGGGACACTGAAGCTTTCTTT. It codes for CASSPRGQAGDTEAFF.

CDR3: CASSPVTNYGYTF. The CDR3 DNA reads TGTGCCAGCAGCCCAGTCACAAACTATGGCTACACCTTC. The chain has TRBV25-1 and TRBJ1-2; D gene unclear. The CDR3 has 13 amino acids. CDR1 MGHDK and CDR2 SYGVNS come from the germline V gene. Trimming removed 6 bases from V and 2 bases from J, with 10 bases in between.

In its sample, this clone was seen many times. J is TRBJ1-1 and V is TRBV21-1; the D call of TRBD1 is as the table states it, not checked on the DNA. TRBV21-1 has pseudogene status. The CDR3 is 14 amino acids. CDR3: CASSTRQGFTEAFF. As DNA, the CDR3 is TGTGCCAGCAGCACCCGCCAGGGTTTTACTGAAGCTTTCTTT.

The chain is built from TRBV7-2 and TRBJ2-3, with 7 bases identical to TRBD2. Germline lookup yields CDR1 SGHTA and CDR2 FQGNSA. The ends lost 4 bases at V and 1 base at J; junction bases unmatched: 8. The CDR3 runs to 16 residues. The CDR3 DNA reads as TGTGCCAGCAGCTCCAGGAAGCGGGGCGGCACAGATACGCAGTATTTT. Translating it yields CASSSRKRGGTDTQYF.

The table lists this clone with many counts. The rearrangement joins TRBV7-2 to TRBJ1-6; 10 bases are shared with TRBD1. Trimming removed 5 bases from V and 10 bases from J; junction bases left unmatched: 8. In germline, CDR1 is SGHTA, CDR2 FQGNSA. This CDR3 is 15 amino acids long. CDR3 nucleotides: TGTGCCAGCAGCCTATCGACAGGGGGCGAATCACCCCTCCACTTT. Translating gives CASSLSTGGESPLHF.

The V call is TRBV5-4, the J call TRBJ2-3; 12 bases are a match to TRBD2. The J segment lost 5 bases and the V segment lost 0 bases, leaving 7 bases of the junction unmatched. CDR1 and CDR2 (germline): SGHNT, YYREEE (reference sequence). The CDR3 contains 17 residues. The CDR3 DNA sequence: TGTGCCAGCAGCTTGGGGACTAGCGGGGCCTTGGGAGATACGCAGTATTTT. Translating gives CASSLGTSGALGDTQYF.

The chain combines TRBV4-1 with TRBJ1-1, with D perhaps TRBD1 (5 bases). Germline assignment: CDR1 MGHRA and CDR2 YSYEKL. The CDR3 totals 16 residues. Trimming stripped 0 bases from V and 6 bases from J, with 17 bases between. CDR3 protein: CASSQEGTLGVPEAFF. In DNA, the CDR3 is TGCGCCAGCAGCCAAGAGGGTACTTTAGGGGTCCCTGAAGCTTTCTTT.

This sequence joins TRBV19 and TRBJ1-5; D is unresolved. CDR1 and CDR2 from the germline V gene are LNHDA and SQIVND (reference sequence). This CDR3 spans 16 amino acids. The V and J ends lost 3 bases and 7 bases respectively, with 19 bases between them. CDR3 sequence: CASSIGQDAEGQPQHF. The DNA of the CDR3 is TGTGCCAGTAGTATCGGTCAGGACGCTGAGGGACAGCCCCAGCATTTT.

The CDR3 sequence: CASSTSGGPSYEQYF. The CDR3 DNA sequence: TGCGCCAGCAGCACTAGCGGGGGGCCTTCCTACGAGCAGTACTTC. The chain has TRBV10-2 and TRBJ2-7; TRBD2 matches 12 bases. Germline trimming cut 6 bases from V and 1 base from J; bases unmatched to any gene: 4. This CDR3 contains 15 residues. Germline CDR1 and CDR2: WSHSY and SAAADI.

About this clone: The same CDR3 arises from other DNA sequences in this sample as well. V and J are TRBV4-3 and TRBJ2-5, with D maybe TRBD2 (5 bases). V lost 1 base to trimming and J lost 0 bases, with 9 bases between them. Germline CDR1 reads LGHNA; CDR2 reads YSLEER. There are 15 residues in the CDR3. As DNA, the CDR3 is TGCGCCAGCAGCCAAGGGTCCGGGGACCAAGAGACCCAGTACTTC. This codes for CASSQGSGDQETQYF.

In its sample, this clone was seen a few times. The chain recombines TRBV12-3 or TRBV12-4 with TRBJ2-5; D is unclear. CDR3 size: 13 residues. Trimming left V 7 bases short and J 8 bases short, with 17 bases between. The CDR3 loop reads CASTHRVLATQYF. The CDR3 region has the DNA TGTGCCAGCACCCACCGGGTCCTCGCCACCCAGTACTTC.

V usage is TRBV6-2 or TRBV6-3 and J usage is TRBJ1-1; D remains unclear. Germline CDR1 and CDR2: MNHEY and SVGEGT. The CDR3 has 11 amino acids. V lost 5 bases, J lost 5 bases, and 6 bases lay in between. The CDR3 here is CASSEFTEAFF. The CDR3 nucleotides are TGTGCCAGCAGTGAGTTTACTGAAGCTTTCTTT.

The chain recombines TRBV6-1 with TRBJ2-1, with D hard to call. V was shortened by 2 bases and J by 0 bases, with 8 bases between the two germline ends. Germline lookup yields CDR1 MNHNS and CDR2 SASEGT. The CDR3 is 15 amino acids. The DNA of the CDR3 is TGTGCCAGCAGTGAATTACAGAGCTCCTACAATGAGCAGTTCTTC. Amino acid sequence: CASSELQSSYNEQFF.

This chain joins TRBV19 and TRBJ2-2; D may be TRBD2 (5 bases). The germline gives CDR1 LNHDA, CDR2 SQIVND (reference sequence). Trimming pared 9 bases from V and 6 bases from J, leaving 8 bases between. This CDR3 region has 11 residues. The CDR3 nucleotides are TGTGCCAGCCGAGGGTCCGGGGAGCTGTTTTTT. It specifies CASRGSGELFF.

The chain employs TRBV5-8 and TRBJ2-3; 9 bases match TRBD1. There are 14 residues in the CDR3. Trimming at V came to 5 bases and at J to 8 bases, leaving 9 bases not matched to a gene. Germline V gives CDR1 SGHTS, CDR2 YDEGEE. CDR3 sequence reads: CASRFRDREGTQYF. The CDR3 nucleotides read TGTGCCAGCAGGTTCCGGGACAGGGAGGGTACGCAGTATTTT. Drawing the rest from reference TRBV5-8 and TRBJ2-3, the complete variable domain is EAGVTQSPTHLIKTRGQQATLRCSPISGHTSVYWYQQALGLGLQFLLWYDEGEERNRGNFPPRFSGRQFPNYSSELNVNALELEDSALYLCASRFRDREGTQYFGPGTRLTVL.